A selection of T cell receptor beta chains follows, all from one sample in a study of blood T cell repertoires in COVID-19. Libraries were prepared by immunoSEQ multiplex PCR; TCRdb keeps only in-frame clonotypes and omits some of them. The table shows 200,000 to 250,000 clones, with about nine tenths occurring only once. Sequenced: peripheral blood. The source of these receptors is a man between 60 and 75 years old who had recovered from COVID-19. Both conserved end residues are part of each CDR3. Fields, in order: clone size, D gene, J gene, V gene, CDR3 protein. A D gene is named only where the DNA matches it firmly. Size is stated for part of the rows, as once, few or many counts, or as a class when the clone is expanded.

once | TRBD2 | TRBJ2-1 | TRBV30 | CAWIRSGRYNEQFF
few | . | TRBJ1-1 | TRBV6-6 | CASKIQGGTEAFF
once | . | TRBJ2-7 | TRBV15 | CATSRGDTSAGYEQYF
. | . | TRBJ2-1 | TRBV10-3 | CAISERGISYNEQFF
. | . | TRBJ1-3 | TRBV30 | CAWSVRGIGNTIYF
. | TRBD2 | TRBJ2-5 | TRBV7-8 | CASSLTAGGQETQYF
. | . | TRBJ1-2 | TRBV7-3 | CASSQTPGYGYTF
. | . | TRBJ2-2 | TRBV3-1/TRBV3-2 | CASSQEGGPGELFF
. | . | TRBJ2-1 | TRBV27 | CASRGAIDNYNEQFF
. | TRBD2 | TRBJ2-3 | TRBV7-8 | CASSFRLAGGADTQYF
once | TRBD2 | TRBJ2-5 | TRBV19 | CASSANRAGGETQYF
. | . | TRBJ1-2 | TRBV7-2 | CASSPLNYGYTF
. | . | TRBJ1-6 | TRBV5-1 | CASSPTGLYNSPLHF
. | TRBD1 | TRBJ2-7 | TRBV3-1/TRBV3-2 | CASSRTGDAYEQYF
. | . | TRBJ2-2 | TRBV27 | CASSSGTLNTGELFF
. | . | TRBJ2-4 | TRBV28 | CASEEAKNIQYF
. | . | TRBJ2-3 | TRBV4-1 | CASSYGTVTDTQYF
once | . | TRBJ1-2 | TRBV20-1 | CSATRADGYTF
. | TRBD1 | TRBJ1-6 | TRBV5-6 | CASRLTGDNSPLHF
. | TRBD1 | TRBJ2-2 | TRBV5-4 | CASSQGGQGRTGELFF
medium-sized | TRBD1 | TRBJ2-1 | TRBV28 | CASSKSGQGPINEQFF
. | TRBD1 | TRBJ2-3 | TRBV6-6 | CASSPRTGNADTQYF
. | . | TRBJ1-4 | TRBV19 | CASTQTGGESNEKLFF
. | TRBD1 | TRBJ2-1 | TRBV7-3 | CASSHPGQGYNEQFF
. | TRBD2 | TRBJ2-1 | TRBV11-3 | CASSLGGGGRRNEQFF
. | TRBD1 | TRBJ2-3 | TRBV14 | CASSRSAKTGALPDTQYF
. | TRBD2 | TRBJ2-5 | TRBV27 | CASRGTSRLQETQYF
. | TRBD1 | TRBJ2-7 | TRBV24-1 | CATSDPTGGEQYF
. | . | TRBJ2-5 | TRBV7-9 | CASSYGGGQSAYQETQYF
. | . | TRBJ1-1 | TRBV28 | CASSTTGLEAFF
once | TRBD2 | TRBJ2-3 | TRBV2 | CASSEAGGNTDTQYF
. | . | TRBJ2-1 | TRBV3-1/TRBV3-2 | CASSSLDYYNEQFF
. | . | TRBJ2-7 | TRBV27 | CASSSTGPPNEQYF
. | . | TRBJ2-7 | TRBV6-2/TRBV6-3 | CASSSPARGSLGPLEQYF
. | TRBD2 | TRBJ2-3 | TRBV5-1 | CASSPGLAGVVTDTQYF
. | . | TRBJ1-2 | TRBV7-9 | CASSSPPRIQETYGYTF
. | TRBD1 | TRBJ1-6 | TRBV3-1/TRBV3-2 | CASSQEQVWDRVSPLHF
. | TRBD1 | TRBJ1-1 | TRBV7-9 | CASSRQGAWTEAFF
. | TRBD1 | TRBJ2-5 | TRBV5-4 | CASSPWTGLGETQYF
. | . | TRBJ1-2 | TRBV12-3/TRBV12-4 | CASSLRQNYGYTF
. | . | TRBJ1-5 | TRBV4-3 | CASSQASGVGNQPQHF
. | . | TRBJ1-2 | TRBV20-1 | CSASIPGDGYTF
. | . | TRBJ2-7 | TRBV5-4 | CASSPEWGRGEQYF
once | TRBD2 | TRBJ2-7 | TRBV28 | CASSASGSSYEQYF
once | . | TRBJ2-5 | TRBV3-1/TRBV3-2 | CASSQGLWQSEETQYF
. | . | TRBJ1-6 | TRBV6-5 | CASSFRDTYSPLHF
. | . | TRBJ1-5 | TRBV4-1 | CASSQDLGGGSNQPQHF
. | . | TRBJ1-1 | TRBV18 | CASSPNSKNTEAFF
. | . | TRBJ1-2 | TRBV19 | CASSPEHATNYGYTF
. | . | TRBJ2-7 | TRBV11-3 | CASSPGVYSYEQYF
. | TRBD2 | TRBJ2-3 | TRBV19 | CASSLTSGGPRASTDTQYF
few | . | TRBJ2-3 | TRBV27 | CASSLALPGEDTQYF
. | . | TRBJ2-7 | TRBV7-9 | CASSKQKGDEQYF
. | . | TRBJ2-5 | TRBV7-2 | CASSLGGRDLETQYF
. | . | TRBJ2-5 | TRBV11-3 | CASSPRPGGEETQYF
few | . | TRBJ2-3 | TRBV2 | CASSEGRWTDTQYF
. | TRBD1 | TRBJ1-2 | TRBV15 | CATSRTGTVDYGYTF
. | . | TRBJ2-2 | TRBV7-2 | CASSPLKTSYTGELFF
once | TRBD2 | TRBJ2-3 | TRBV5-1 | CASSLRTSGTDTQYF
. | TRBD1 | TRBJ2-6 | TRBV27 | CASSTGGTGANVLTF